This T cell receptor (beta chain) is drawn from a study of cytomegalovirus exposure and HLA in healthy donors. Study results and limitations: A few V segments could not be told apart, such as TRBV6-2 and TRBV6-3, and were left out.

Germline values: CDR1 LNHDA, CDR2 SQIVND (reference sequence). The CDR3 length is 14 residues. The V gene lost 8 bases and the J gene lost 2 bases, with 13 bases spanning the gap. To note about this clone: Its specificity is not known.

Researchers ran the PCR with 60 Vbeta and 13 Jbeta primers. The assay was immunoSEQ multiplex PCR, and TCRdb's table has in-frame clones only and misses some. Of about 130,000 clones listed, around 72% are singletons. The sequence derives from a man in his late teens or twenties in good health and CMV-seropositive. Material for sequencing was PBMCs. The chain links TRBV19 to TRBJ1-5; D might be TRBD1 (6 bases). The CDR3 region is CASSQGNRNQPQHF. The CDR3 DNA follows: TGTGCCAGTTCACAGGGAAATCGCAATCAGCCCCAGCATTTT.